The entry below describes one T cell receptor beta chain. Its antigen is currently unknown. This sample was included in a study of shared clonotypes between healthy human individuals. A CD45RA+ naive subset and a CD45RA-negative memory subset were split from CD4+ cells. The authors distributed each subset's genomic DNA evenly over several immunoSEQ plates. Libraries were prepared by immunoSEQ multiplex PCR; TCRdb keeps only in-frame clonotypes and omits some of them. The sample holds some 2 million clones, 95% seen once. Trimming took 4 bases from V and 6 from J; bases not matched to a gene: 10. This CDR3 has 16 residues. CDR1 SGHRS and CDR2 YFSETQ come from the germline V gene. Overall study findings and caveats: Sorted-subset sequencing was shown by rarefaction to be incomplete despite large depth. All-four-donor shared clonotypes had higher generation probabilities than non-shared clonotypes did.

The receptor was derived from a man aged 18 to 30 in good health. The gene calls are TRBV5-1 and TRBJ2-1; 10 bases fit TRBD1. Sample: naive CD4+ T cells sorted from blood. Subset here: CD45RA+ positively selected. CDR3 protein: CASSPKTGGESNEQFF. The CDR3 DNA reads TGCGCCAGCAGCCCGAAGACAGGGGGCGAGAGCAATGAGCAGTTCTTC.